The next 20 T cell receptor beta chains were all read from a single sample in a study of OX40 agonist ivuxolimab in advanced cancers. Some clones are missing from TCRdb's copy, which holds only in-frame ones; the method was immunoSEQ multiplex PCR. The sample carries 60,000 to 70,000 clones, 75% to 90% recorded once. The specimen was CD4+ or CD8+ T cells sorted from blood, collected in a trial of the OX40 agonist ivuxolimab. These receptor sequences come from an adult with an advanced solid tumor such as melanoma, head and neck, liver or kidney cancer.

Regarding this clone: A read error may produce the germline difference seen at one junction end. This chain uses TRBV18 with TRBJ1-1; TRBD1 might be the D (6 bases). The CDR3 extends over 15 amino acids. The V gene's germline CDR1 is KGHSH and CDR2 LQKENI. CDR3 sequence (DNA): TGTGCCAGCTCAGCACCGGGGGGCGCGATCACTGAAGCTTTCTTT. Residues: CASSAPGGAITEAFF.

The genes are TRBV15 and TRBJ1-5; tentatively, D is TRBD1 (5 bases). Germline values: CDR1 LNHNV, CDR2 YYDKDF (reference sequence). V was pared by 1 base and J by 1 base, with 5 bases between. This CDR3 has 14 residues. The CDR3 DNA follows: TGTGCCACCAGCAGAGGGGACAGCAATCAGCCCCAGCATTTT. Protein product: CATSRGDSNQPQHF.

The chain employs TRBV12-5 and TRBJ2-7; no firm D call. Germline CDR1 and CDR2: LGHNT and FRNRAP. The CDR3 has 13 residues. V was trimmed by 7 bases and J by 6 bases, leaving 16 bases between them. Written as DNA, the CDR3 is TGTGCTAGTGCCATCCCCCCCCCTTCCGAGCAGTACTTC. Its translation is CASAIPPPSEQYF.

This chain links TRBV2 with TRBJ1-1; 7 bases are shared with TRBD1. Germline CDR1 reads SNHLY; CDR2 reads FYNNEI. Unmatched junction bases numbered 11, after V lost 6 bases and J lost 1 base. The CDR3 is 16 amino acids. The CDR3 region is CASSRDSRPRNTEAFF. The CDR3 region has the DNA TGTGCCAGCAGCAGGGACAGCCGTCCGAGGAACACTGAAGCTTTCTTT.

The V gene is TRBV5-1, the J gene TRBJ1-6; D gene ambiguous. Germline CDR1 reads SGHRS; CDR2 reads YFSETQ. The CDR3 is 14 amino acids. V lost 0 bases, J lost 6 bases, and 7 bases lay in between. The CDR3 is CASSLEDGNSPLHF. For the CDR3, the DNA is TGCGCCAGCAGCTTGGAGGACGGTAATTCACCCCTCCACTTT.

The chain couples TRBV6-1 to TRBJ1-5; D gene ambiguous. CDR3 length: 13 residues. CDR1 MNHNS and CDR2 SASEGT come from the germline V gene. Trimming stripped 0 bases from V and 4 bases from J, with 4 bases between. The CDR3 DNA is TGTGCCAGCAGTGAAGCCGTGAATCAGCCCCAGCATTTT. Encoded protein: CASSEAVNQPQHF.

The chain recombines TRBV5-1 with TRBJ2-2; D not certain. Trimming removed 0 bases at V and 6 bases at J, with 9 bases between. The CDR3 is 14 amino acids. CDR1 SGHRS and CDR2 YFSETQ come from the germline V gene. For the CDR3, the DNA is TGCGCCAGCAGCTTGGAGGCTTTGGCCGGGGAGCTGTTTTTT. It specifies CASSLEALAGELFF.

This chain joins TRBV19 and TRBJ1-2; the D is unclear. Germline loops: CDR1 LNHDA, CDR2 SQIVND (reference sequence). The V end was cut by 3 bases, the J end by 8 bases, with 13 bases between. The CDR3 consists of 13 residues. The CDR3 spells CASSIPPPGGYTF. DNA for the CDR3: TGTGCCAGTAGTATCCCTCCCCCTGGGGGCTACACCTTC.

The CDR3 protein is CASSYGQRGNSPLHF. CDR3 nucleotide sequence: TGTGCCAGCAGTTACGGACAACGGGGTAATTCACCCCTCCACTTT. The chain uses TRBV6-5 and TRBJ1-6, with TRBD1 as a possible D gene (5 bases). CDR3 length: 15 amino acids. CDR1 is MNHEY, CDR2 SVGAGI, per germline. V was shortened by 2 bases and J by 6 bases, with 11 bases between the two germline ends.

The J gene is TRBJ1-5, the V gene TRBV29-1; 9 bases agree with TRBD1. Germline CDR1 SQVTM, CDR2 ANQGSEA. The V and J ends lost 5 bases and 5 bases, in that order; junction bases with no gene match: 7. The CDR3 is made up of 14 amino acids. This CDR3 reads CSVLTGGRDQPQHF. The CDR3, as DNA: TGCAGCGTTCTGACAGGGGGGAGGGATCAGCCCCAGCATTTT.

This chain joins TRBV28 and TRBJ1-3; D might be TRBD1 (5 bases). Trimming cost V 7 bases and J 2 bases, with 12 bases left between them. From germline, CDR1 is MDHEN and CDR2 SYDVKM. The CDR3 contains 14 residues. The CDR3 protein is CASTFGGTGNTIYF. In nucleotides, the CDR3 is TGTGCCAGCACCTTCGGGGGAACTGGAAACACCATATATTTT. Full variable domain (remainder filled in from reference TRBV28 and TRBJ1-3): DVKVTQSSRYLVKRTGEKVFLECVQDMDHENMFWYRQDPGLGLRLIYFSYDVKMKEKGDIPEGYSVSREKKERFSLILESASTNQTSMYLCASTFGGTGNTIYFGEGSWLTVV.

This CDR3 reads CASSIRTGVTEAFF. The CDR3 nucleotides read TGTGCCAGTAGTATAAGGACAGGGGTCACTGAAGCTTTCTTT. The chain combines TRBV19 with TRBJ1-1, with 9 bases lining up with TRBD1. The germline gives CDR1 LNHDA, CDR2 SQIVND (reference sequence). V dropped 2 bases and J dropped 4; count of bases not matched to a gene: 2. This CDR3 contains 14 residues.

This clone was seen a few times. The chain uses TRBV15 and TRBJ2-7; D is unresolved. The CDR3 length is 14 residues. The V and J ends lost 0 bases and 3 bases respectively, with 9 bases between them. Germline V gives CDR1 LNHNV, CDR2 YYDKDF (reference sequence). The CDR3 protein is CATSREAGFYEQYF. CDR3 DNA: TGTGCCACCAGCAGAGAGGCCGGATTCTACGAGCAGTACTTC.

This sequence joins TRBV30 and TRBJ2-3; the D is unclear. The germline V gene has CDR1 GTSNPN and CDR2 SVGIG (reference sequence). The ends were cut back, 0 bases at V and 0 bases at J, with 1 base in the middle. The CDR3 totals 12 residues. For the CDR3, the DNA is TGTGCCTGGAGTGTGAGCACAGATACGCAGTATTTT. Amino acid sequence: CAWSVSTDTQYF.

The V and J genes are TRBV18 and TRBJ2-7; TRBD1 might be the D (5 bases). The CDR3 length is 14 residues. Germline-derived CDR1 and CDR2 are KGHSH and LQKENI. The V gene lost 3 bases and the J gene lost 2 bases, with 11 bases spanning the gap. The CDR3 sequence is CASSPLQAPYEQYF. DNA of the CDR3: TGTGCCAGCTCACCCCTACAGGCCCCCTACGAGCAGTACTTC.

The CDR3 nucleotides read TGTGCCAGCAGTCTCGAGACAGGCCACCGCACAGATACGCAGTATTTT. Translation: CASSLETGHRTDTQYF. The genes are TRBV2 and TRBJ2-3; the D gene is possibly TRBD1 (6 bases). Trimming took 5 bases from V and 1 from J, leaving 16 bases between them. CDR3 length equals 16 residues. CDR1 and CDR2 from the germline V gene are SNHLY and FYNNEI.

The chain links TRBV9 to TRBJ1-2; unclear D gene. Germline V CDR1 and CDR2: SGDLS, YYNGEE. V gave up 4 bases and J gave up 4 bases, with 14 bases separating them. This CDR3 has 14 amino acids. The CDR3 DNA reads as TGTGCCAGCAGCATACCCGGTCAGGCCTATGGCTACACCTTC. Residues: CASSIPGQAYGYTF.

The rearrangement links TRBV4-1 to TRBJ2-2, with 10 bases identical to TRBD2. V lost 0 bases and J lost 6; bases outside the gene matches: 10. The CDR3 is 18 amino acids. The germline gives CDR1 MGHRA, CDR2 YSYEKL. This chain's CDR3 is CASSQDPLAGAIAGELFF. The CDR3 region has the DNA TGCGCCAGCAGCCAAGATCCCCTAGCGGGGGCGATTGCCGGGGAGCTGTTTTTT.

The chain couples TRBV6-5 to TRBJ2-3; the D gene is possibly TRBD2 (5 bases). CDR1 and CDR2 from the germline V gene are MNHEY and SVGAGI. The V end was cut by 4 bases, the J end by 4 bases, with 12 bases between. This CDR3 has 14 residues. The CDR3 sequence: CASSSTRTADTQYF. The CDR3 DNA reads TGTGCCAGCAGTTCAACAAGGACTGCAGATACGCAGTATTTT.

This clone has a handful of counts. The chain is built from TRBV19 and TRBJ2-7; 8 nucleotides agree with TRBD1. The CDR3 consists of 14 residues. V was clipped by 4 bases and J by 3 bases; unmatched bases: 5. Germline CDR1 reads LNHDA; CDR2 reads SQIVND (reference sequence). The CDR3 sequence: CASSTLGTGYEQYF. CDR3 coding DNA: TGTGCCAGTAGTACCCTCGGGACAGGCTACGAGCAGTACTTC.